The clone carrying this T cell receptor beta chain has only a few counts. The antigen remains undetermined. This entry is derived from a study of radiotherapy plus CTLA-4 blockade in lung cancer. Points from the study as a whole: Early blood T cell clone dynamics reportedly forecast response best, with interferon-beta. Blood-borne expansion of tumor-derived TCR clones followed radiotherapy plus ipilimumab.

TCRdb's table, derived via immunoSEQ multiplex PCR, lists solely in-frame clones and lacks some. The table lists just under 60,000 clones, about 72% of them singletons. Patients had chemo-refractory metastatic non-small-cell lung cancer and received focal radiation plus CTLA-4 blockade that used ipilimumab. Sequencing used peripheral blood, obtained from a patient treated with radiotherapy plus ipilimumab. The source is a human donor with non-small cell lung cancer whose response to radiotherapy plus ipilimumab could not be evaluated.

CDR3 region: CASSYSGNQPQHF. DNA of the CDR3: TGTGCCAGCAGTTACTCGGGCAATCAGCCCCAGCATTTT. V is TRBV2 and J is TRBJ1-5; D not resolved. The CDR3 covers 13 residues. V was clipped by 5 bases and J by 2 bases, with 7 bases between them. Looked up from germline, CDR1 is SNHLY and CDR2 is FYNNEI.